The 27 T cell receptor beta chains below come from one sample, sequenced in a study of regulatory T cells in long-lasting Graves disease. Time point reported: newly diagnosed GD, antithyroid drugs for less than 3 months. RNA extracted from PBMCs served as the sequencing template. Arm-PCR of CDR3 regions and iRepertoire HTBI primers were the basis on which TCR beta libraries were built. TCRdb itself ran the multiplex PCR reads through MiXCR, one entry per CDR3 protein. The sample lists 400,000 to 500,000 distinct CDR3 sequences, 12% to 15% occurring once. The same data also went into a second study, on T cells in Graves' hyperthyroidism and ophthalmopathy.

Sequencing used peripheral blood mononuclear cells (PBMCs), obtained at new diagnosis, from a patient treated with antithyroid drugs. The receptors were gathered from a woman aged 50 to 60 with Graves disease.

In this sample, this clonotype turned up many times. The chain combines TRBV3-1 with TRBJ1-1, with a tentative D call TRBD1 (5 bases). Germline-derived CDR1 and CDR2 are LGHDT and YNNKEL (reference sequence). The CDR3 consists of 15 residues. The V end was cut by 6 bases, the J end by 1 base, with 15 bases between. CDR3 in amino acids: CASRKGWGGNTEAFF. Here the CDR3 DNA reads TGTGCCAGCAGGAAAGGTTGGGGGGGGAACACTGAAGCTTTCTTT.

This clonotype was observed a single time. The chain uses TRBV19 and TRBJ2-5; 8 bases fit TRBD2. Germline assignment: CDR1 LNHDA and CDR2 SQIVND (reference sequence). The CDR3 consists of 19 residues. Losses at the gene ends were 6 bases for V and 2 bases for J; bases not matched to a gene: 20. CDR3 in amino acids: CASSPGRYPVLAAQETQYF. The CDR3 nucleotides are TGTGCCAGTAGCCCCGGTCGGTACCCAGTACTAGCGGCGCAAGAGACCCAGTACTTC.

This clonotype was seen ten or more times. The chain combines TRBV20-1 with TRBJ2-7; 13 bases align to TRBD2. The CDR3 is 14 residues long. Germline CDR1 is DFQATT and CDR2 is SNEGSKA (reference sequence). After removal of 6 bases from V and 6 bases from J, the junction contained 8 bases not matched to a gene. CDR3 DNA sequence: TGCAGTGCCCCAGGACTAGCGGGAGAGCTCGAGCAGTACTTC. Its protein product is CSAPGLAGELEQYF.

This clonotype appeared many times. This rearrangement joins TRBV2 to TRBJ2-2; 13 positions match TRBD2. With V trimmed by 4 bases and J by 6 bases, 5 bases remained unmatched. CDR1 is SNHLY and CDR2 is FYNNEI in the germline V gene. There are 16 residues in the CDR3. The CDR3 protein is CASSATSGRSPGELFF. CDR3 nucleotides: TGTGCCAGCAGTGCGACTAGCGGGAGGAGTCCCGGGGAGCTGTTTTTT.

Ten or more counts support this clonotype. V usage is TRBV19 and J usage is TRBJ1-5, with 12 bases fitting TRBD1. This CDR3 comprises 19 residues. Germline lookup yields CDR1 LNHDA and CDR2 SQIVND (reference sequence). The trim removed 5 bases at V and 2 bases at J, leaving 13 bases unmatched. DNA of the CDR3: TGTGCCAGTAGTGGAGGGACAGGGGGCTCCCAGAAAGGCAATCAGCCCCAGCATTTT. Translating it yields CASSGGTGGSQKGNQPQHF.

With respect to this clonotype: Just one base apart from a much larger clone, this may be a read error. The chain links TRBV27 to TRBJ1-5; TRBD1 matches 8 bases. The germline gives CDR1 MNHEY, CDR2 SMNVEV (reference sequence). The CDR3 has 15 amino acids. CDR3 residues: CASRTGPSSNKPQHF. DNA for the CDR3: TGTGCCAGCCGGACAGGGCCTTCAAGCAATAAGCCCCAGCATTTT.

In this sample, this clonotype turned up many times. The CDR3 DNA is TGTGCCAGCACTAAGTTTCTGAACACTGAAGCTTTCTTT. It is translated as CASTKFLNTEAFF. This rearrangement joins TRBV14 to TRBJ1-1, with D hard to call. Germline-derived CDR1 and CDR2 are SGHDN and FVKESK. V gave up 7 bases and J gave up 0 bases, with 9 bases separating them. The CDR3 consists of 13 residues.

This rearrangement joins TRBV13 to TRBJ2-5; 8 nucleotides agree with TRBD1. Germline loops: CDR1 PRHDT, CDR2 FYEKMQ (reference sequence). CDR3 length: 14 amino acids. The V and J ends lost 6 bases and 2 bases, in that order; junction bases with no gene match: 5. CDR3 region: CASRTQGGQETQYF. The CDR3 region has the DNA TGTGCCAGCAGGACACAGGGGGGACAAGAGACCCAGTACTTC.

This clonotype was found many times. The chain uses TRBV5-1 and TRBJ2-5; a weak D match, TRBD1 (6 bases). The germline V and J ends were trimmed by 2 bases and 3 bases, with 14 bases remaining between them. This CDR3 has 15 amino acids. In germline, CDR1 is SGHRS, CDR2 YFSETQ. The CDR3 here is CASSLQGRWEETQYF. CDR3 DNA: TGCGCCAGCAGCTTACAGGGACGTTGGGAAGAGACCCAGTACTTC.

This clonotype was seen a few times. In nucleotides, the CDR3 is TGTGCCAGCAGTGACAAGTACGAGCAGTACTTC. This translates into CASSDKYEQYF. The chain is built from TRBV28 and TRBJ2-7; D remains unclear. This CDR3 is built from 11 residues. Germline V gene sequence: CDR1 MDHEN, CDR2 SYDVKM. V lost 5 bases, J lost 4 bases, and 6 bases lay in between.

This clonotype came up many times. This chain links TRBV12-3 or TRBV12-4 with TRBJ2-4, with D possibly being TRBD1 (6 bases). V shed 4 bases and J shed 6 bases, with 10 bases lying between them. The CDR3 is 13 residues long. CDR3 protein: CASSSGTSNIQYF. DNA for the CDR3: TGTGCCAGCAGTTCCGGGACATCAAACATTCAGTACTTC.

This clonotype showed up just a few times. J is TRBJ2-1 and V is TRBV3-1, with TRBD2 matching over 8 bases. The V and J ends lost 0 bases and 6 bases, in that order; junction bases with no gene match: 16. Germline CDR1 reads LGHDT; CDR2 reads YNNKEL (reference sequence). The CDR3 runs 19 residues. CDR3 in DNA: TGTGCCAGCAGCCAAGAACTTCGACTATGGCGGGAGGTTATCAATGAGCAGTTCTTC. It encodes CASSQELRLWREVINEQFF.

This clonotype was counted only a few times. One base away lies a much larger clone, so this may be a sequencing read error. The V call is TRBV6-9, the J call TRBJ2-7; TRBD1 matches at 8 bases. The germline V gene encodes CDR1 MNHGY and CDR2 SVAAGI. CDR3 length equals 15 residues. CDR3: CAGSYPGQASYEQYF. The CDR3 coding sequence is TGTGCCGGCAGTTACCCGGGACAGGCGTCCTACGAGCAGTACTTC.

This clonotype was recorded at least ten times. This sequence joins TRBV20-1 and TRBJ2-1; 9 bases fit TRBD2. With V trimmed by 5 bases and J by 9 bases, 17 bases remained unmatched. CDR3 length: 16 residues. The germline V gene has CDR1 DFQATT and CDR2 SNEGSKA (reference sequence). In DNA form, the CDR3 reads TGCAGTGCTCTACCGCCCCGAACCGGGACTAGCAGTGAGCAGTTCTTC. Protein sequence: CSALPPRTGTSSEQFF.

V and J are TRBV25-1 and TRBJ2-1; 9 nucleotides match TRBD2. The length of the CDR3 is 15 residues. The V segment lost 6 bases and the J segment 0 bases; nucleotides outside the gene matches: 3. Germline lookup yields CDR1 MGHDK and CDR2 SYGVNS. CDR3 DNA sequence: TGTGCCAGCAGAACGACTAGCGGCTCCTACAATGAGCAGTTCTTC. It specifies CASRTTSGSYNEQFF.

This clonotype was recorded at least ten times. The chain links TRBV28 to TRBJ2-7; D is unclear. Deletions cut 6 bases from V and 7 bases from J, with 16 bases between. The CDR3 runs to 13 residues. The germline V gene has CDR1 MDHEN and CDR2 SYDVKM. The chain's CDR3 is CASSSPPVEEQYF. The CDR3 nucleotides read TGTGCCAGCAGCTCTCCCCCCGTGGAGGAGCAGTACTTC.

This clonotype was seen at least ten times. CDR3 sequence (DNA): TGTGCCAGCACCACAGGGTCCCACGGCGGGTTGCGAGCTTTCTTT. Translating it yields CASTTGSHGGLRAFF. The chain combines TRBV3-1 with TRBJ1-1; a weak D match, TRBD1 (6 bases). This CDR3 region has 15 residues. Between the trimmed V and J ends, which lost 7 bases and 10 bases, there was a span of 25 bases. Germline V gene sequence: CDR1 LGHDT, CDR2 YNNKEL (reference sequence). The whole variable domain, filled in from reference TRBV3-1 and TRBJ1-1, reads DTAVSQTPKYLVTQMGNDKSIKCEQNLGHDTMYWYKQDSKKFLKIMFSYNNKELIINETVPNRFSPKSPDKAHLNLHINSLELGDSAVYFCASTTGSHGGLRAFFGQGTRLTVV.

The chain recombines TRBV20-1 with TRBJ2-3; D may be TRBD2 (6 bases). The CDR3 has 15 residues. V lost 4 bases, J lost 0 bases, and 14 bases lay in between. Germline V gene data show CDR1 as DFQATT and CDR2 as SNEGSKA (reference sequence). The chain's CDR3 is CSATRDTSSTDTQYF. The CDR3, as DNA: TGCAGTGCTACGAGGGATACTAGCAGCACAGATACGCAGTATTTT.

The table lists this clonotype with a few counts. The chain recombines TRBV5-1 with TRBJ2-2, with D maybe TRBD1 (6 bases). The CDR3 is 15 amino acids. V was clipped by 4 bases and J by 1 base, with 11 bases between them. The germline V gene has CDR1 SGHRS and CDR2 YFSETQ. CDR3 region: CASSPETGNTGELFF. The CDR3 region has the DNA TGCGCCAGCAGCCCCGAGACAGGGAACACCGGGGAGCTGTTTTTT.

The chain employs TRBV20-1 and TRBJ1-5; maybe TRBD1 (6 bases). CDR1 is DFQATT and CDR2 is SNEGSKA in the germline V gene (reference sequence). This CDR3 is 14 amino acids long. Trimming took off 5 bases at V and 6 bases at J, with 17 bases between the two ends. In DNA form, the CDR3 reads TGCAGTGCTCTCCCCGGGGGGCGAAGTCAGCCCCAGCATTTT. This translates into CSALPGGRSQPQHF.

This sequence joins TRBV30 and TRBJ1-1; 7 bases align to TRBD1. CDR3 length: 14 residues. V gave up 4 bases and J gave up 2 bases; unmatched junction bases: 7. In germline, CDR1 is GTSNPN, CDR2 SVGIG (reference sequence). The CDR3 DNA reads TGTGCCTGGAACCCCAGGGGGTATAACACTGAAGCTTTCTTT. Its translation is CAWNPRGYNTEAFF.

This clonotype has a handful of counts. A read error is likely, as this CDR3 ends without the conserved phenylalanine or tryptophan. The chain joins TRBV28 to TRBJ2-5, with 9 nucleotides matching TRBD2. The CDR3 has 17 amino acids. The germline CDR1 and CDR2 sequences are MDHEN and SYDVKM. The V and J ends lost 2 bases and 4 bases, in that order; junction bases with no gene match: 11. The CDR3, as DNA: TGTGCCAGCAGTTTAAGTGTAGCGGGAGATTTGGGAGAGACCCAGTACCTC. Residues: CASSLSVAGDLGETQYL.

This clonotype has just a few counts. The chain combines TRBV7-2 with TRBJ2-7; no reliable D call. V was pared by 8 bases and J by 2 bases, with 19 bases between. Germline V CDR1 and CDR2: SGHTA, FQGNSA. This CDR3 has 15 amino acids. CDR3 region: CASASGPVLTYEQYF. DNA for the CDR3: TGTGCCAGCGCTTCGGGTCCAGTCTTAACCTACGAGCAGTACTTC. The variable domain in full, with the rest retrieved from reference TRBV7-2 and TRBJ2-7, is GAGVSQSPSNKVTEKGKDVELRCDPISGHTALYWYRQSLGQGLEFLIYFQGNSAPDKSGLPSDRFSAERTGGSVSTLTIQRTQQEDSAVYLCASASGPVLTYEQYFGPGTRLTVT.

A few counts support this clonotype. The chain combines TRBV2 with TRBJ2-2, with TRBD2 identical over 10 bases. There are 19 residues in the CDR3. Germline V gene lookup returns CDR1 SNHLY and CDR2 FYNNEI. With V trimmed by 2 bases and J by 4 bases, 13 bases remained unmatched. CDR3 region: CASSELRRSGRAGTGELFF. DNA for the CDR3: TGTGCCAGCAGTGAACTGCGTAGAAGCGGGAGGGCTGGCACCGGGGAGCTGTTTTTT.

This clonotype was counted many times. The chain is built from TRBV20-1 and TRBJ2-7; TRBD2 aligns across 10 bases. The germline V gene encodes CDR1 DFQATT and CDR2 SNEGSKA (reference sequence). This CDR3 has 17 residues. Trimming took 2 bases from V and 4 from J; bases not matched to a gene: 14. CDR3 sequence: CSARSPSLAGVGYEQYF. The CDR3 DNA reads TGCAGTGCTAGATCTCCCTCGCTAGCGGGAGTAGGGTACGAGCAGTACTTC.

This clonotype has at least ten counts. This chain connects TRBV20-1 to TRBJ2-2, with 12 bases fitting TRBD2. The CDR3 runs to 15 residues. The germline V gene has CDR1 DFQATT and CDR2 SNEGSKA (reference sequence). V trimming: 2 bases; J trimming: 5 bases; junction bases outside the gene matches: 3. For the CDR3, the DNA is TGCAGTGCTAGACGACTAGCGGGAGAAACCGGGGAGCTGTTTTTT. Its translation is CSARRLAGETGELFF.

CDR3 amino acids: CASSDLEGNREKLFF. In DNA form, the CDR3 reads TGTGCCAGCAGCGACTTGGAGGGGAATCGAGAAAAACTGTTTTTT. The chain combines TRBV9 with TRBJ1-4; D may be TRBD1 (5 bases). Germline CDR1 is SGDLS and CDR2 is YYNGEE. V gave up 3 bases and J gave up 8 bases, with 17 bases separating them. The CDR3 sequence is 15 residues long. The full variable domain, with the rest looked up from reference TRBV9 and TRBJ1-4, is DSGVTQTPKHLITATGQRVTLRCSPRSGDLSVYWYQQSLDQGLQFLIQYYNGEERAKGNILERFSAQQFPDLHSELNLSSLELGDSALYFCASSDLEGNREKLFFGSGTQLSVL.